This T cell receptor (beta chain) was observed in a study of CD8+ T cells in alopecia areata. Study background: Dosing with tofacitinib proceeded for 6 to 18 months, followed by 6 months off drug.

cDNA prepared by RNA extraction and subsequent reverse transcription served as the template for sequencing. Libraries were prepared by immunoSEQ multiplex PCR; TCRdb keeps only in-frame clonotypes and omits some of them. The sample has 95,000 to 110,000 clones, 65% to 85% seen once. As regards this clone: Its target is unknown.

This CDR3 has 11 residues. Trimming left V 5 bases short and J 10 bases short, with 9 bases between. Germline values: CDR1 MNHNS, CDR2 SASEGT. Findings and caveats of the study: During tofacitinib treatment, many expanded lesional clones remained in scalp and blood. Both scalp clonality and the expanded CD8+ clones among the top 100 showed a significant decrease with tofacitinib.

Treatment reported: oral pan-JAK inhibitor, 5-10 mg twice daily. The sample here was CD8+ T cells sorted from blood, taken at week 24, from a patient treated with tofacitinib. This receptor was identified in a human donor with alopecia areata. This chain uses TRBV6-1 with TRBJ2-1, with D tentatively TRBD2 (5 bases). The CDR3 sequence: CASSPRLEQFF. CDR3 in DNA: TGTGCCAGCAGTCCGCGACTAGAGCAGTTCTTC.